These 18 T cell receptor beta chains were all obtained from the same sample, sequenced in a study of tumor-infiltrating lymphocytes in oesophageal squamous cell carcinoma. Via MiXCR, TCRdb re-called the PCR reads, giving one row per CDR3 protein. The sample includes more than 15,000 distinct CDR3 sequences, 40% to 55% seen only once; the top ten take 23%. The sequenced sample consisted of esophageal tumor tissue. The receptors originated from a male donor with esophageal squamous cell carcinoma.

This chain connects TRBV6-1 to TRBJ1-1; D not resolved. The V and J ends lost 5 bases and 4 bases respectively, with 8 bases between them. The germline CDR1 and CDR2 sequences are MNHNS and SASEGT. There are 12 residues in the CDR3. CDR3 region: CASSTGSTEAFF. As DNA, the CDR3 is TGTGCCAGCAGTACGGGGAGCACTGAAGCTTTCTTT.

DNA for the CDR3: TGTGCCAGCAGCTTAGGAGAAGGGACAACTAATGAAAAACTGTTTTTT. Its protein product is CASSLGEGTTNEKLFF. V gene TRBV7-9 combines with J gene TRBJ1-4; D unclear. Deletions cut 1 base from V and 0 bases from J, with 9 bases between. The CDR3 length is 16 residues. Germline V CDR1 and CDR2: SEHNR, FQNEAQ (reference sequence).

The count of this clonotype is one. The chain combines TRBV7-4 with TRBJ1-1; possibly TRBD1 or TRBD2 for D (5 bases each). The assigned J gene may be wrong: the sequence end matches TRBJ2-2 better. This CDR3 spans 12 amino acids. From germline, CDR1 is SGHVT and CDR2 SQSDAQ. The CDR3 loop is CAIEGNLRELFF. CDR3 nucleotide sequence: TGTGCCATCGAGGGGAATTTAAGGGAGCTGTTTTTT.

The chain links TRBV7-3 to TRBJ1-2, with 9 nucleotides matching TRBD1. Germline lookup yields CDR1 SGHTA and CDR2 FQGTGA. There are 14 residues in the CDR3. V dropped 5 bases and J dropped 3; count of bases not matched to a gene: 4. In nucleotides, the CDR3 is TGTGCCAGCAGCCTCACAGGGGGCGACTATGGCTACACCTTC. This sequence encodes CASSLTGGDYGYTF.

This clonotype was observed many times. The rearrangement uses TRBV5-5 and TRBJ2-7; D gene ambiguous. The CDR3 extends over 14 amino acids. V lost 4 bases to trimming and J lost 7 bases, with 18 bases between them. Germline CDR1 and CDR2: SGHKS and YYEKEE (reference sequence). CDR3 residues: CASSTISSYNEQYF. In DNA form, the CDR3 reads TGTGCCAGCAGCACTATAAGCTCCTACAATGAGCAGTACTTC.

The sample holds many counts of this clonotype. The J gene is TRBJ2-7, the V gene TRBV12-3 or TRBV12-4, with no clear D. Trimming cost V 3 bases and J 3 bases, with 12 bases left between them. The CDR3 has 14 residues. CDR3 sequence: CASSFSGQYYEQYF. The CDR3, as DNA: TGTGCCAGCAGTTTTTCCGGTCAATACTACGAGCAGTACTTC.

Notes on this clonotype: The CDR3 end shows no conserved phenylalanine or tryptophan, and so a read error is likely. Because the CDR3's place on the DNA is in doubt, the DNA is left out and the CDR3 is given as listed by TCRdb. The chain combines TRBV7-3 with TRBJ1-1. The CDR3 extends over 18 residues, inclusive of both ends. CDR1 and CDR2 (germline): SGHTA, FQGTGA. The CDR3 loop is CASSLIPAGGYNEQFFGQ.

V is TRBV6-6 and J is TRBJ2-1; 9 bases are shared with TRBD1. The last part of the DNA fits TRBJ2-7 better; the J call may be wrong. CDR1 and CDR2 from the germline V gene are MNHNY and SVGAGI (reference sequence). The CDR3 has 18 amino acids. The CDR3 coding sequence is TGTGCCAGCAGTCCACTGATCCCGGGACAGGGAAGCTCCTACGAGCAGTACTTC. Translated, it gives CASSPLIPGQGSSYEQYF.

This sequence joins TRBV19 and TRBJ2-1, with 7 positions matching TRBD2. V was clipped by 3 bases and J by 3 bases; unmatched bases: 5. Germline V gives CDR1 LNHDA, CDR2 SQIVND (reference sequence). The CDR3 is 15 amino acids. The CDR3 nucleotides read TGTGCCAGTAGTATCTCGGGAGGTGTCTACAATGAGCAGTTCTTC. Its translation is CASSISGGVYNEQFF.

This clonotype was recorded a few times. The V gene is TRBV6-6, the J gene TRBJ2-1; no definite D call. The CDR3 is 14 amino acids. Between the trimmed V and J ends, which lost 0 bases and 4 bases, there was a span of 7 bases. Germline CDR1 and CDR2: MNHNY and SVGAGI (reference sequence). CDR3 nucleotides: TGTGCCAGCAGTTACTCGTACGGGTACAATGAGCAGTTCTTC. Its protein product is CASSYSYGYNEQFF.

The chain joins TRBV7-8 to TRBJ1-5; TRBD1 matches at 8 bases. With 1 base clipped from V and 4 bases from J, the junction kept 9 bases outside the gene matches. This CDR3 spans 17 amino acids. In germline, CDR1 is SGHVS, CDR2 FQNEAQ. DNA for the CDR3: TGTGCCAGCAGCTTAGTGGCGACAGGGGCAGGAAATCAGCCCCAGCATTTT. Amino acids: CASSLVATGAGNQPQHF.

This clonotype counts as medium-sized (0.01 to 0.1%). V gene TRBV7-2 combines with J gene TRBJ2-5; possibly TRBD2 for D (6 bases). Germline CDR1 and CDR2: SGHTA and FQGNSA. V was trimmed by 6 bases and J by 5 bases, leaving 13 bases between them. The CDR3 runs 13 residues. CDR3 in amino acids: CASSLGTRETQYF. The CDR3 DNA is TGTGCCAGCAGTCTCGGGACTCGCGAGACCCAGTACTTC.

The chain links TRBV7-6 to TRBJ2-3; a possible D gene is TRBD1 (5 bases). With 0 bases removed from V and 1 base from J, the gap between germline ends came to 5 bases. The CDR3 is 14 residues long. From germline, CDR1 is SGHVS and CDR2 FNYEAQ. The CDR3 here is CASSLAQGTDTQYF. Written as DNA, the CDR3 is TGTGCCAGCAGCTTAGCACAGGGCACAGATACGCAGTATTTT.

A remark on this clonotype: A much bigger clone sits one base away, suggesting this may be a read error. The chain combines TRBV2 with TRBJ2-1; possible D gene TRBD1, 5 bases. In germline, CDR1 is SNHLY, CDR2 FYNNEI. This CDR3 region has 11 residues. CDR3: CACRVFETQFF. Here the CDR3 DNA reads TGTGCCTGCAGGGTGTTTGAGACCCAGTTCTTC.

This clonotype appeared many times. The chain has TRBV2 and TRBJ1-4; D may be TRBD1 (6 bases). Per germline, CDR1 SNHLY and CDR2 FYNNEI. The CDR3 consists of 16 residues. V lost 5 bases and J 0 bases, leaving 13 bases between the germline ends. CDR3 DNA sequence: TGTGCCAGCAGTCACCCGGGGGCGGCAACTAATGAAAAACTGTTTTTT. Amino acids: CASSHPGAATNEKLFF.

The chain has TRBV7-2 and TRBJ2-3; tentative D call: TRBD2 (6 bases). CDR1 is SGHTA, CDR2 FQGNSA, per germline. Trimming took off 1 base at V and 2 bases at J, with 13 bases between the two ends. The CDR3 consists of 16 residues. Here the CDR3 reads CASSLVASEYTDTQYF. CDR3 coding DNA: TGTGCCAGCAGCTTAGTGGCTAGCGAATACACAGATACGCAGTATTTT.

Of note for this clonotype: The conserved phenylalanine or tryptophan normally closing the CDR3 is absent here, so this likely arose from a read error. The DNA is left out, because the CDR3 cannot be placed on it with certainty; the CDR3 is given as TCRdb lists it. The chain has TRBV7-3 and TRBJ2-3; the D call of TRBD2 is as the table states it, not checked on the DNA. Counting both end residues, the CDR3 totals 18 amino acids. Germline V gene sequence: CDR1 SGHTA, CDR2 FQGTGA. CDR3 sequence: CASSAPTSGRSYEQYFGS.

At least ten counts were recorded for this clonotype. The gene calls are TRBV27 and TRBJ1-1; 8 bases map to TRBD1. V was clipped by 9 bases and J by 9 bases; unmatched bases: 3. This CDR3 is built from 10 residues. The germline gives CDR1 MNHEY, CDR2 SMNVEV (reference sequence). The CDR3 DNA is TGTGCCAGGGACAGGGATCAAGCTTTCTTT. Translated: CARDRDQAFF.